This TCR beta chain came from a study of cytomegalovirus exposure and HLA in healthy donors. V lost 4 bases and J 5 bases, leaving 14 bases between the germline ends. Germline assignment: CDR1 SNHLY and CDR2 FYNNEI. The length of the CDR3 is 14 residues. Both 60 Vbeta primers and 13 Jbeta primers went into the PCR. TCRdb's table, derived via immunoSEQ multiplex PCR, lists solely in-frame clones and lacks some. The sample yields 250,000 to 300,000 clones, about 83% seen once. This chain connects TRBV2 to TRBJ1-2, with D possibly being TRBD1 (5 bases). Sequenced input: PBMCs. The receptor's source is a woman aged 40 to 50 in good health and CMV-seropositive. The CDR3 bases are TGTGCCAGCAGTGTGGGCAGGGCGCCTTATGGCTACACCTTC. Amino acids: CASSVGRAPYGYTF. The full variable domain, completed using reference TRBV2 and TRBJ1-2, is EPEVTQTPSHQVTQMGQEVILRCVPISNHLYFYWYRQILGQKVEFLVSFYNNEISEKSEIFDDQFSVERPDGSNFTLKIRSTKLEDSAMYFCASSVGRAPYGYTFGSGTRLTVV.